The rows below give T cell receptor beta chains drawn from one sample of a study of T-cell reconstitution after alpha-beta-depleted transplantation in children. A single record per CDR3 protein comes from TCRdb applying MiXCR to the PCR reads. The data show 44,000 or so distinct CDR3 sequences, around 9.2% seen once. Sequencing used PBMCs, mostly from graft donor cells, obtained 60 days after TCRalphabeta/CD19-depleted stem cell transplant. Every receptor here comes from a male patient between 2 and 15 years old who had a stem cell transplant for chronic granulomatous disease, so the T cells may come from the graft donor. Both conserved end residues are part of each CDR3. The order of the fields is J gene, V gene, clone size, D gene, CDR3 protein, CDR3 DNA. A D gene is named only where the DNA matches it firmly. For some rows the clone size is stated as once, few or many, or as a class when expanded; others skip it.

J: TRBJ2-3
V: TRBV6-5
size: many
D: .
CDR3: CASSYSGGPGPRTDTQYF
DNA: TGTGCCAGCAGTTACTCGGGCGGGCCGGGTCCCCGCACAGATACGCAGTATTTT

J: TRBJ2-3
V: TRBV2
size: few
D: .
CDR3: CASSERTSTDTQYF
DNA: TGTGCCAGCAGTGAGAGGACGAGCACAGATACGCAGTATTTT

J: TRBJ1-6
V: TRBV20-1
size: .
D: .
CDR3: CSARGGGIYNSPLHF
DNA: TGCAGTGCTAGAGGTGGGGGGATATATAATTCACCCCTCCACTTT

J: TRBJ1-3
V: TRBV11-2
size: many
D: .
CDR3: CASSFGISSGNTIYF
DNA: TGTGCCAGCAGCTTCGGAATAAGCTCTGGAAACACCATATATTTT

J: TRBJ2-5
V: TRBV27
size: few
D: .
CDR3: CASSEATGRGETQYF
DNA: TGTGCCAGCAGTGAGGCCACAGGGAGAGGGGAGACCCAGTACTTC

J: TRBJ1-2
V: TRBV30
size: few
D: TRBD1
CDR3: CAWRATGLVYGYTF
DNA: TGTGCCTGGAGGGCGACAGGGCTTGTCTATGGCTACACCTTC

J: TRBJ1-4
V: TRBV20-1
size: many
D: .
CDR3: CSARDLIPEKLFF
DNA: TGCAGTGCTAGAGATTTGATCCCAGAAAAACTGTTTTTT

J: TRBJ2-1
V: TRBV12-3/TRBV12-4
size: many
D: .
CDR3: CASSPYDEQFF
DNA: TGTGCCAGCAGTCCTTATGATGAGCAGTTCTTC

J: TRBJ1-5
V: TRBV19
size: .
D: .
CDR3: CASRTGGQPENQPQRF
DNA: TGTGCCAGTAGAACGGGTGGGCAGCCAGAGAATCAGCCCCAGCGTTTT

J: TRBJ2-2
V: TRBV7-9
size: many
D: TRBD2
CDR3: CASSLGEGRPNTGELFF
DNA: TGTGCCAGCAGCTTGGGGGAGGGACGACCCAACACCGGGGAGCTGTTTTTT

J: TRBJ1-2
V: TRBV6-1
size: many
D: .
CDR3: CASRDMSYYGYTF
DNA: TGTGCCAGCAGAGACATGAGCTACTATGGCTACACCTTC

J: TRBJ1-1
V: TRBV28
size: many
D: TRBD1
CDR3: CASSPTGDSTEAFF
DNA: TGTGCCAGCAGTCCTACAGGGGACTCCACTGAAGCTTTCTTT